One and the same sample provided the 20 T cell receptor beta chains below, sequenced in a study of siplizumab effects on memory and regulatory T cells. Using immunoSEQ multiplex PCR, the repertoire was profiled, and TCRdb retains in-frame clones only, with some absent. Of 80,000 to 130,000 clones listed, approximately 92% are singletons. The sample was CD4+ T cells sorted from blood. Source of these receptors: a human donor in good health. Some clones in this sample may be carry-over from other donors' samples.

V is TRBV27 and J is TRBJ1-2, with D unresolved. CDR3 length: 15 residues. V lost 5 bases to trimming and J lost 4 bases, with 17 bases between them. Per the germline V gene, CDR1 is MNHEY and CDR2 is SMNVEV (reference sequence). The CDR3 DNA sequence: TGTGCCAGCAGTCCGGGAGAGGGATACCGCTATGGCTACACCTTC. Translating it yields CASSPGEGYRYGYTF.

V is TRBV19 and J is TRBJ2-1; possibly TRBD1 for D (6 bases). This CDR3 is built from 15 residues. Trimming removed 7 bases from V and 0 bases from J, with 13 bases in between. Per the germline V gene, CDR1 is LNHDA and CDR2 is SQIVND (reference sequence). The CDR3 nucleotides read TGTGCCAGTACCCCTGGACAGAGCTCCTACAATGAGCAGTTCTTC. It specifies CASTPGQSSYNEQFF.

The chain recombines TRBV19 with TRBJ1-2; 12 bases fit TRBD1. Germline V lookup: CDR1 LNHDA, CDR2 SQIVND (reference sequence). There are 14 residues in the CDR3. V shed 2 bases, J shed 7 bases, and the junction held 2 bases outside the gene matches. Here the CDR3 DNA reads TGTGCCAGTAGTATACGGGACAGGGGGCCTGGCTACACCTTC. It encodes CASSIRDRGPGYTF.

CDR3 bases: TGTGCCAGCAGAAAAAACTACAATGAGCAGTTCTTC. It translates to CASRKNYNEQFF. The rearrangement links TRBV2 to TRBJ2-1; D uncertain. V was shortened by 6 bases and J by 3 bases, with 6 bases between the two germline ends. This CDR3 spans 12 amino acids. Germline-derived CDR1 and CDR2 are SNHLY and FYNNEI.

The chain links TRBV6-5 to TRBJ1-1; no firm D call. Germline CDR1 is MNHEY and CDR2 is SVGAGI. CDR3 size: 16 residues. Trimming stripped 4 bases from V and 3 bases from J, with 18 bases between. CDR3 nucleotides: TGTGCCAGCAGTTCTTCTACGGGAGTAGTCGACACTGAAGCTTTCTTT. Encoded protein: CASSSSTGVVDTEAFF.

The rearrangement uses TRBV11-3 and TRBJ2-7; TRBD1 matches at 7 bases. Germline V gene lookup returns CDR1 SGHNT and CDR2 YENEEA. The length of the CDR3 is 16 residues. V trimming: 1 base; J trimming: 6 bases; junction bases outside the gene matches: 12. CDR3 sequence reads: CASSLGRDRPQSEQYF. In nucleotides, the CDR3 is TGTGCCAGCAGCTTAGGTCGGGACAGACCGCAGTCCGAGCAGTACTTC.

The chain joins TRBV18 to TRBJ2-1; tentatively, D is TRBD1 or TRBD2 (5 bases each). Trimming stripped 3 bases from V and 9 bases from J, with 18 bases between. Germline CDR1 reads KGHSH; CDR2 reads LQKENI. The CDR3 totals 15 residues. CDR3 loop: CASSPLLGWGPEQFF. DNA for the CDR3: TGTGCCAGCTCACCGCTACTAGGATGGGGACCTGAGCAGTTCTTC.

The gene calls are TRBV19 and TRBJ2-6; 8 bases map to TRBD1. After removal of 7 bases from V and 0 bases from J, the junction contained 14 bases not matched to a gene. Germline V gene sequence: CDR1 LNHDA, CDR2 SQIVND (reference sequence). The CDR3 runs 19 residues. CDR3 region: CASTTIRTGFHSGANVLTF. CDR3 DNA: TGTGCCAGTACTACTATCAGGACAGGGTTTCACTCTGGGGCCAACGTCCTGACTTTC.

The chain recombines TRBV7-6 with TRBJ2-7; the match to TRBD1 covers 11 bases. Germline CDR1 SGHVS, CDR2 FNYEAQ. V was clipped by 4 bases and J by 7 bases; unmatched bases: 9. This CDR3 spans 15 amino acids. The CDR3 loop reads CASSSHRTGGWEQYF. CDR3 nucleotide sequence: TGTGCCAGCAGCTCACACAGGACAGGGGGCTGGGAGCAGTACTTC.

This clone was counted only a few times. The rearrangement uses TRBV9 and TRBJ1-2, with D perhaps TRBD1 (5 bases). V gave up 0 bases and J gave up 7 bases, with 10 bases separating them. The length of the CDR3 is 13 residues. Germline values: CDR1 SGDLS, CDR2 YYNGEE. In DNA form, the CDR3 reads TGTGCCAGCAGCGTAGAGGGGTCCGGTGGCTACACCTTC. Amino acids: CASSVEGSGGYTF. The full variable domain, its missing parts supplied by reference TRBV9 and TRBJ1-2, is DSGVTQTPKHLITATGQRVTLRCSPRSGDLSVYWYQQSLDQGLQFLIQYYNGEERAKGNILERFSAQQFPDLHSELNLSSLELGDSALYFCASSVEGSGGYTFGSGTRLTVV.

The rearrangement uses TRBV6-1 and TRBJ2-4; tentatively, D is TRBD1 or TRBD2 (5 bases each). CDR3 size: 18 residues. V shed 1 base and J shed 2 bases, with 18 bases lying between them. CDR1 is MNHNS, CDR2 SASEGT, per germline. The CDR3 loop is CASSEDLGPRFTKNIQYF. The CDR3 nucleotides are TGTGCCAGCAGTGAAGATCTGGGACCGCGGTTCACCAAAAACATTCAGTACTTC.

Remarks on this clone: The junction does not match germline at one end; this may be a read error. The V gene is TRBV5-6, the J gene TRBJ2-7, with D maybe TRBD1 (6 bases). The CDR3 consists of 12 residues. Per the germline V gene, CDR1 is SGHDT and CDR2 is YYEEEE. This chain's CDR3 is CASSFKVGHQDF. In DNA form, the CDR3 reads TGTGCCAGCAGCTTTAAGGTGGGACACCAGGACTTC.

The rearrangement links TRBV29-1 to TRBJ1-2; 9 bases match TRBD1. The ends lost 6 bases at V and 4 bases at J; junction bases unmatched: 6. The CDR3 sequence is 13 residues long. CDR1 is SQVTM, CDR2 ANQGSEA, per germline. The CDR3 reads CSVAGQGIYGYTF. The CDR3 coding sequence is TGCAGCGTGGCGGGACAGGGTATCTATGGCTACACCTTC.

The chain combines TRBV7-9 with TRBJ1-1; no clear D gene. From germline, CDR1 is SEHNR and CDR2 FQNEAQ (reference sequence). The V and J ends lost 3 bases and 6 bases respectively, with 11 bases between them. The CDR3 runs to 13 residues. CDR3 DNA: TGTGCCAGCAGCTTTATTACAGTTCCTGAAGCTTTCTTT. Translating it yields CASSFITVPEAFF.

The V call is TRBV7-9, the J call TRBJ1-5; TRBD1 matches 10 bases. The V gene's germline CDR1 is SEHNR and CDR2 FQNEAQ (reference sequence). There are 15 residues in the CDR3. The V and J ends lost 5 bases and 6 bases, in that order; junction bases with no gene match: 7. CDR3 DNA: TGTGCCAGCAGCGCGACAGGGGGCTCGGGTCAGCCCCAGCATTTT. It translates to CASSATGGSGQPQHF. Full variable domain (missing parts from reference TRBV7-9 and TRBJ1-5): DTGVSQNPRHKITKRGQNVTFRCDPISEHNRLYWYRQTLGQGPEFLTYFQNEAQLEKSRLLSDRFSAERPKGSFSTLEIQRTEQGDSAMYLCASSATGGSGQPQHFGDGTRLSIL.

The chain has TRBV29-1 and TRBJ2-7; D is ambiguous. Per the germline V gene, CDR1 is SQVTM and CDR2 is ANQGSEA. The V and J ends lost 4 bases and 3 bases respectively, with 7 bases between them. The CDR3 is 11 amino acids. The DNA for the CDR3 is TGCAGCGTTGCGGAAAACTACGAGCAGTACTTC. Protein: CSVAENYEQYF.

This clone was seen a few times. This chain uses TRBV25-1 with TRBJ1-1; a possible D gene is TRBD1 (6 bases). Germline V gene sequence: CDR1 MGHDK, CDR2 SYGVNS. The CDR3 has 15 amino acids. Trimming removed 4 bases at V and 2 bases at J, with 14 bases between. As DNA, the CDR3 is TGTGCCAGCAGTGCCCTCGGACAGACCAACACTGAAGCTTTCTTT. It is translated as CASSALGQTNTEAFF.

The genes are TRBV11-2 and TRBJ2-1, with D uncertain. V lost 0 bases to trimming and J lost 2 bases, with 8 bases between them. Germline assignment: CDR1 SGHAT and CDR2 FQNNGV. This CDR3 is built from 15 residues. CDR3: CASSLDLGAYNEQFF. DNA of the CDR3: TGTGCCAGCAGCTTAGATCTAGGAGCCTACAATGAGCAGTTCTTC.

This chain joins TRBV6-5 and TRBJ2-1; perhaps TRBD1 as D (5 bases). The CDR3 contains 16 residues. The V end lost 2 bases, the J end lost 0 bases, and 11 bases lay between the germline ends. Germline lookup yields CDR1 MNHEY and CDR2 SVGAGI. The CDR3 spells CASSYETVNSYNEQFF. The DNA for the CDR3 is TGTGCCAGCAGTTACGAGACAGTGAACTCCTACAATGAGCAGTTCTTC.

This chain links TRBV11-2 with TRBJ2-1; 10 bases line up with TRBD2. Germline V gene sequence: CDR1 SGHAT, CDR2 FQNNGV. Trimming cost V 5 bases and J 12 bases; bases outside gene matches: 13. There are 15 residues in the CDR3. CDR3 nucleotides: TGTGCCAGCAGCCGGGGGACTAGCGTAAACATAGGGCAGTTCTTC. This gives the protein CASSRGTSVNIGQFF.